The entry below describes one T cell receptor beta chain. This sample stems from a study of control samples from healthy donors and cancer patients. CDR1 SGHTS and CDR2 YDEGEE come from the germline V gene. V was clipped by 0 bases and J by 4 bases, with 10 bases between them. The length of the CDR3 is 14 residues. Assay used: immunoSEQ multiplex PCR; TCRdb lists only in-frame clones, some missing. The repertoire has 350,000 to 450,000 clones, about 93% of them found once; the top ten carry approximately 6.3%. The specimen was PBMCs. This TCR was recovered from a man between 40 and 49 years old with head and neck cancer. The J gene is TRBJ1-2, the V gene TRBV5-8; D gene unclear. The CDR3 coding sequence is TGTGCCAGCAGCTTGGGCAGGCCGGGCTATGGCTACACCTTC. Its protein product is CASSLGRPGYGYTF. Full variable domain (rest looked up from reference TRBV5-8 and TRBJ1-2): EAGVTQSPTHLIKTRGQQATLRCSPISGHTSVYWYQQALGLGLQFLLWYDEGEERNRGNFPPRFSGRQFPNYSSELNVNALELEDSALYLCASSLGRPGYGYTFGSGTRLTVV.